This T cell receptor (beta chain) was profiled in a study of blood T cell repertoires in COVID-19. Study at large: COVID-19 samples, acute and convalescent, were from the United States, Italy and Spain. Sample material is recorded as cDNA or gDNA derived from T cells, B-cell-depleted T cells, or PBMCs.

In the original analysis: It was from reference gene primer amplification that nucleated cell counts were estimated. TCRdb's table, derived via immunoSEQ multiplex PCR, lists solely in-frame clones and lacks some. The D gene and trimming were derived from the DNA, and the V and J assignments and clone size from that table. The sample contains 65,000 or so clones, 80% to 90% of which appear only once. The V gene end was trimmed by 2 bases and the J gene end by 2 bases; junction bases not matched to a gene: 13. Germline V gene sequence: CDR1 LGHDT, CDR2 YNNKEL (reference sequence). CDR3 length equals 18 residues.

The chain joins TRBV3-1 (or the pseudogene TRBV3-2) to TRBJ2-7, with TRBD2 matching 9 bases. The sequence derives from a man in his fifties or sixties with active COVID-19. Sequencing used peripheral blood. Here the CDR3 DNA reads TGTGCCAGCAGCCAACCAGAACACCAATTAGCGGGAGCCTACGAGCAGTACTTC. It yields the protein CASSQPEHQLAGAYEQYF.